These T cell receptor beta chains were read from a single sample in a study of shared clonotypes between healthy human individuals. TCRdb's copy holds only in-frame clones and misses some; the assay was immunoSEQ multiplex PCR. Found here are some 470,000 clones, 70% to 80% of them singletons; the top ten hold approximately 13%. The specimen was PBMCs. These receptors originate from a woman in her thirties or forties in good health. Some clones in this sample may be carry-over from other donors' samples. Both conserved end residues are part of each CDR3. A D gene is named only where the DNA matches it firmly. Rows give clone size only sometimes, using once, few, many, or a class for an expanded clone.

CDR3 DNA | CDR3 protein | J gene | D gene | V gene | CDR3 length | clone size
TGTGCCAGCAGTGACCAACCGGGTGGGCAGCCCCAGCATTTT | CASSDQPGGQPQHF | TRBJ1-5 | - | TRBV6-4 | 14 | few
TGTGCCAGCAGCCCCGGGGTGACCTACGAGCAGTACTTC | CASSPGVTYEQYF | TRBJ2-7 | - | TRBV6-1 | 13 | -
TGCGCCAGCAGCTTAGGACTAGTCTCCTACGAGCAGTACTTC | CASSLGLVSYEQYF | TRBJ2-7 | TRBD2 | TRBV5-1 | 14 | -
TGTGCCAGCAGCCGGTACAGGTTAAGGTCCTACGAGCAGTACTTC | CASSRYRLRSYEQYF | TRBJ2-7 | - | TRBV5-6 | 15 | -
TGTGCCAGCAGCTCAAAACCGGGACTAGCGGATTTGAAGAACACCGGGGAGCTGTTTTTT | CASSSKPGLADLKNTGELFF | TRBJ2-2 | TRBD2 | TRBV5-4 | 20 | -
TGCGCCAGCAGCCAAGATCGGGGAAACGAGCAGTACTTC | CASSQDRGNEQYF | TRBJ2-7 | - | TRBV4-3 | 13 | -
TGTGCCAGCAGCTGGCCGGGAAGGGGGATCTATGGCTACACCTTC | CASSWPGRGIYGYTF | TRBJ1-2 | - | TRBV7-2 | 15 | many
TGTGCCAGCAGCTTAGGGACTAGCGGCGTCACAGATACGCAGTATTTT | CASSLGTSGVTDTQYF | TRBJ2-3 | TRBD2 | TRBV11-3 | 16 | -
TGTGCCAGCAAGGCCGGCAATGAGCAGTTCTTC | CASKAGNEQFF | TRBJ2-1 | - | TRBV28 | 11 | -
TGTGCCAGCAGCTTGTCTTACAGCTCCTACGAGCAGTACTTC | CASSLSYSSYEQYF | TRBJ2-7 | - | TRBV5-3 | 14 | once
TGTGCCAGCAGCACAAACATCCTAGCGTACAATGAGCAGTTCTTC | CASSTNILAYNEQFF | TRBJ2-1 | - | TRBV7-9 | 15 | -
TGTGCCAGCAGCGTCAACCCGGGGGATCCAAACATTCAGTACTTC | CASSVNPGDPNIQYF | TRBJ2-4 | - | TRBV9 | 15 | -
TGTGCCAGCGGGGGACAGGGTTTTCGCGAGCAGTACTTC | CASGGQGFREQYF | TRBJ2-7 | TRBD1 | TRBV28 | 13 | -
TGCGCCAGCAGCTCCCAGGGACTAGCGGGAGGGCTCGGAGAGACCCAGTACTTC | CASSSQGLAGGLGETQYF | TRBJ2-5 | TRBD2 | TRBV5-1 | 18 | once
TGTGCCAGCAGTGGGGGATCTGAAGCTTTCTTT | CASSGGSEAFF | TRBJ1-1 | - | TRBV27 | 11 | -
TGTGCCATCAGTGAGACAGCAGGCCTTAATGAAAAACTGTTTTTT | CAISETAGLNEKLFF | TRBJ1-4 | - | TRBV10-3 | 15 | -
TGTGCCAGCAGCTCTTGGACCCAAGAGACCCAGTACTTC | CASSSWTQETQYF | TRBJ2-5 | - | TRBV11-2 | 13 | -
TGTGCCTGGAGTGTAGGGACAGGGGTCGAAAAACTGTTTTTT | CAWSVGTGVEKLFF | TRBJ1-4 | TRBD1 | TRBV30 | 14 | -
TGTGCCAGCAGCTTACAGGGGGCGCCCACCGGGGAGCTGTTTTTT | CASSLQGAPTGELFF | TRBJ2-2 | TRBD1 | TRBV11-2 | 15 | few
TGTGCCAGCAGCTCCGGGGCCTACGGGGATACGCAGTATTTT | CASSSGAYGDTQYF | TRBJ2-3 | - | TRBV9 | 14 | -
TGTGCCAGCAGTTACTTACATTCAGGGTTGGGCGAGCAGTACTTC | CASSYLHSGLGEQYF | TRBJ2-7 | - | TRBV6-5 | 15 | -
TGTGCCAGCAGCCTCCAGGGCTCGGGAGTTGGAAACACCATATATTTT | CASSLQGSGVGNTIYF | TRBJ1-3 | - | TRBV7-2 | 16 | few
TGCAGCGTTGACGGGACAGGCGGTGGTACAGATACGCAGTATTTT | CSVDGTGGGTDTQYF | TRBJ2-3 | TRBD1 | TRBV29-1 | 15 | -
TGTGCCTGGAGTACTTGGAGCGGGCTTGAGCAGTTCTTC | CAWSTWSGLEQFF | TRBJ2-1 | - | TRBV30 | 13 | medium-sized
TGTGCCAGCAGCTTAGAGCGGGATTCCTACGAGCAGTACTTC | CASSLERDSYEQYF | TRBJ2-7 | - | TRBV11-2 | 14 | -
TGTGCCAGCTCACCGGGACAGGGGTTTAATGAGCAGTTCTTC | CASSPGQGFNEQFF | TRBJ2-1 | TRBD1 | TRBV18 | 14 | -
TGCGCCAGCAGTGACCGGGAGGGCCTCTTCAATGAGCAGTTCTTC | CASSDREGLFNEQFF | TRBJ2-1 | TRBD2 | TRBV10-2 | 15 | -
TGTGCCAGCAGCCAAGTGGCAGGGGAGTATGGCTACACCTTC | CASSQVAGEYGYTF | TRBJ1-2 | - | TRBV14 | 14 | -
TGTGCCAGCATCAACGCAGGGCTCGGTCTCCATGGCTACACCTTC | CASINAGLGLHGYTF | TRBJ1-2 | - | TRBV28 | 15 | -
TGTGCCAGCTCACCGGGACTAGCGGACCTCGAGATCTACAATGAGCAGTTCTTC | CASSPGLADLEIYNEQFF | TRBJ2-1 | TRBD2 | TRBV18 | 18 | -
TGTGCCAGCAGTTTGAGCGGGGCGACCTACGAGCAGTACTTC | CASSLSGATYEQYF | TRBJ2-7 | TRBD2 | TRBV6-5 | 14 | -
TGTGCCAGCAGCTCCATGAGCGCCGGGGAGCTGTTTTTT | CASSSMSAGELFF | TRBJ2-2 | - | TRBV7-3 | 13 | -
TGCGCCAGCAGCTTGGAGGGGGGAGGCATGAACACTGAAGCTTTCTTT | CASSLEGGGMNTEAFF | TRBJ1-1 | - | TRBV5-1 | 16 | -
TGTGCCAGCAGCCCGGGGGGAAACACTGAAGCTTTCTTT | CASSPGGNTEAFF | TRBJ1-1 | - | TRBV7-9 | 13 | -
TGTGCCAGCAGTTTATCGGGGGCGGGAGGGCGTGAGCAGTACTTC | CASSLSGAGGREQYF | TRBJ2-7 | TRBD2 | TRBV27 | 15 | -
TGTGCCAGCAGCCCGACAGGCCTGTACCAAGAGACCCAGTACTTC | CASSPTGLYQETQYF | TRBJ2-5 | - | TRBV27 | 15 | -
TGTGCCAGCCATAAGCAGGCCCGGAGAGGCTACACCTTC | CASHKQARRGYTF | TRBJ1-2 | - | TRBV28 | 13 | -
TGTGCCAGCAGCCGGGGGGGCAGCCCCTACGAGCAGTACTTC | CASSRGGSPYEQYF | TRBJ2-7 | TRBD2 | TRBV5-6 | 14 | -
TGTGCCAGCAGTGAACGGGTGGAAGGCACCGGGGAGCTGTTTTTT | CASSERVEGTGELFF | TRBJ2-2 | - | TRBV6-1 | 15 | few
TGTGCCAGCAGTGCTGGACTAGCGGCCTACAATGAGCAGTTCTTC | CASSAGLAAYNEQFF | TRBJ2-1 | TRBD2 | TRBV2 | 15 | -
TGTGCCAGCAGGTTAAGCTCCTACAATGAGCAGTTCTTC | CASRLSSYNEQFF | TRBJ2-1 | - | TRBV7-9 | 13 | -
TGCGCCAGCAGCAGCGGCGAGGACACCGGGGAGCTGTTTTTT | CASSSGEDTGELFF | TRBJ2-2 | - | TRBV4-3 | 14 | -
TGTGCCAGTAGTTCAACGGGACAGGGGGCCGGAAACACCATATATTTT | CASSSTGQGAGNTIYF | TRBJ1-3 | TRBD1 | TRBV19 | 16 | -
TGTGCCAGCAGCCCTACCGGGACAGCATCCTACGAGCAGTACTTC | CASSPTGTASYEQYF | TRBJ2-7 | TRBD1 | TRBV28 | 15 | -
TGCGCCAGCAGCTCCCTAGCGGGGGGGAGGAAGGAGCAGTACTTC | CASSSLAGGRKEQYF | TRBJ2-7 | TRBD2 | TRBV5-1 | 15 | many
TGCAGCGTTCCCAAGGGAAATGAGCAGTTCTTC | CSVPKGNEQFF | TRBJ2-1 | - | TRBV29-1 | 11 | many
TGCGCCAGCAGCAGAAAGGACGGGAACACTGAAGCTTTCTTT | CASSRKDGNTEAFF | TRBJ1-1 | - | TRBV5-1 | 14 | few
TGTGCCAGCAGTTTCTGGTACGAGCAGTACTTC | CASSFWYEQYF | TRBJ2-7 | - | TRBV28 | 11 | -
TGCGCCAGCAGCAATACAGGGGGGGCAGATACGCAGTATTTT | CASSNTGGADTQYF | TRBJ2-3 | - | TRBV5-1 | 14 | -
TGTGCCAGTAGTACCCCGGGGGGGGATACGCAGTATTTT | CASSTPGGDTQYF | TRBJ2-3 | TRBD2 | TRBV19 | 13 | few